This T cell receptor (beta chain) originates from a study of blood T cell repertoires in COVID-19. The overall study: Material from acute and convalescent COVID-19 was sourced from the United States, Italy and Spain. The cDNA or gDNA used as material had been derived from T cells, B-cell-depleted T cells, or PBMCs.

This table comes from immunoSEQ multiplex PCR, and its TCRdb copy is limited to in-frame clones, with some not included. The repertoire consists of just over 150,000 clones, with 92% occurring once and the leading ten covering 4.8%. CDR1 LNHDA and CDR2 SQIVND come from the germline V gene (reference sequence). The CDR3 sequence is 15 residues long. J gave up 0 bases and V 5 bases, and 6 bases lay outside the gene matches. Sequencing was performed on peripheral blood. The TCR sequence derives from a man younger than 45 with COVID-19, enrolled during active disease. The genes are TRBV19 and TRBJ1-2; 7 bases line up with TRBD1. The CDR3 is CASSPVGTANYGYTF. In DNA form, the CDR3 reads TGTGCCAGTAGTCCGGTCGGGACAGCTAACTATGGCTACACCTTC.